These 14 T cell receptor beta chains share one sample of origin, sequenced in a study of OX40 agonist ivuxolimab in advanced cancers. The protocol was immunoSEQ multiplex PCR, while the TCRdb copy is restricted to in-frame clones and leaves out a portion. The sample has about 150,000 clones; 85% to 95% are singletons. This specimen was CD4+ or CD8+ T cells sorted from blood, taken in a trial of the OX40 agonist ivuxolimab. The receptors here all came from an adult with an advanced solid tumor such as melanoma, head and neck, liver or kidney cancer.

This CDR3 reads CASSLGGAGDSARGGYTF. CDR3 sequence (DNA): TGTGCCAGCAGCTTAGGTGGCGCAGGAGACAGTGCCAGGGGAGGCTACACCTTC. The chain has TRBV7-2 and TRBJ1-2, with a possible D match to TRBD1 (6 bases). The CDR3 loop spans 18 amino acids. V was cut by 1 base and J by 8 bases, with 26 bases left in between. Germline V lookup: CDR1 SGHTA, CDR2 FQGNSA.

DNA of the CDR3: TGTGCCAGCAGGTACAGGGAAGGACAGCCCCAGCATTTT. Its protein is CASRYREGQPQHF. The chain combines TRBV6-1 with TRBJ1-5; a possible D gene is TRBD1 (6 bases). V gave up 6 bases and J gave up 7 bases, with 13 bases separating them. Germline loops: CDR1 MNHNS, CDR2 SASEGT. This CDR3 comprises 13 residues.

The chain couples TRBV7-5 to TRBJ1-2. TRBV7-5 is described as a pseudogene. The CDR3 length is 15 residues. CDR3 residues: CARSPSRGRGYGYTF. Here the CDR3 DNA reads TGTGCCAGAAGCCCATCGAGGGGGAGGGGCTATGGCTACACCTTC.

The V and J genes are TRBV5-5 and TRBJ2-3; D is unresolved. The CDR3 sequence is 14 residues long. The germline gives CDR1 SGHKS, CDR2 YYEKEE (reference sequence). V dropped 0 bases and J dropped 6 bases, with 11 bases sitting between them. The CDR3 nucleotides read TGTGCCAGCAGCTTGGACCAACCGGCGGATACGCAGTATTTT. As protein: CASSLDQPADTQYF.

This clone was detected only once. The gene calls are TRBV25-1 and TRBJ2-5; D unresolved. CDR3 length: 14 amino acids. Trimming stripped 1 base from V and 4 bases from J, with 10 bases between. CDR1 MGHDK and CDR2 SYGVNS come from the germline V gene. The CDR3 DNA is TGTGCCAGCAGTGAATCGGACGTTGCAGAGACCCAGTACTTC. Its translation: CASSESDVAETQYF.

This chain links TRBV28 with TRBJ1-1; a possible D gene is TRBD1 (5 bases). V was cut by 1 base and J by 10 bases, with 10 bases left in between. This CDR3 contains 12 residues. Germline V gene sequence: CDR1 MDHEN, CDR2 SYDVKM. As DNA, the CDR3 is TGTGCCAGCAGTTTATCTTCGGGGGGAGCTTTCTTT. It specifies CASSLSSGGAFF.

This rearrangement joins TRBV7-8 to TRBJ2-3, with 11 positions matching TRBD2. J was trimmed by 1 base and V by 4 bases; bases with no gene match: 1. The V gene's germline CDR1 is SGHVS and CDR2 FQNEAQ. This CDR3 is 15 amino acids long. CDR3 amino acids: CASSYSGGGTDTQYF. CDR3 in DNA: TGTGCCAGCAGCTATAGCGGGGGGGGCACAGATACGCAGTATTTT. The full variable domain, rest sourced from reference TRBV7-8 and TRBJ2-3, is GAGVSQSPRYKVAKRGQDVALRCDPISGHVSLFWYQQALGQGPEFLTYFQNEAQLDKSGLPSDRFFAERPEGSVSTLKIQRTQQEDSAVYLCASSYSGGGTDTQYFGPGTRLTVL.

The CDR3 DNA is TGTGCCAGCAGCTCAGCGGGGGTCTCGTATGGCACAGCTTTCTTT. This gives the protein CASSSAGVSYGTAFF. This chain connects TRBV7-2 to TRBJ1-1, with a possible D match to TRBD1 (5 bases). Germline-derived CDR1 and CDR2 are SGHTA and FQGNSA. The CDR3 runs to 15 residues. V was trimmed by 4 bases and J by 10 bases, leaving 22 bases between them.

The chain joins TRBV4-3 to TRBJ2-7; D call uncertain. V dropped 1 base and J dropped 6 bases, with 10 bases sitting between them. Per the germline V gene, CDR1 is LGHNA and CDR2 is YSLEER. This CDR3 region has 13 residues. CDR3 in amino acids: CASSQGKGLEQYF. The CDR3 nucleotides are TGCGCCAGCAGCCAAGGGAAAGGGCTCGAGCAGTACTTC.

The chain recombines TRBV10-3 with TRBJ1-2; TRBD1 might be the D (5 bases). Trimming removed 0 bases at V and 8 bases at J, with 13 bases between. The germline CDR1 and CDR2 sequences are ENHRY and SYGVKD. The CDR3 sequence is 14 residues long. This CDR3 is CAISESGQGEGYTF. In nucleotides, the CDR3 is TGTGCCATCAGTGAGTCGGGCCAGGGTGAGGGCTACACCTTC.

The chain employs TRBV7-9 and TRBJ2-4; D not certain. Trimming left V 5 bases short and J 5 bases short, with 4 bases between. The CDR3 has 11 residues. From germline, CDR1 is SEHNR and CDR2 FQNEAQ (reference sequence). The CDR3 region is CASSQQNIQYF. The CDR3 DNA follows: TGTGCCAGCAGCCAGCAAAACATTCAGTACTTC.

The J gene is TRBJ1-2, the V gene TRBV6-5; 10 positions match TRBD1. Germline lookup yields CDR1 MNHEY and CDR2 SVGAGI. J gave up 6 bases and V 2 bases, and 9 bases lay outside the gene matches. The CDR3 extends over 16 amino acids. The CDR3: CASSYTLTGGSNGYTF. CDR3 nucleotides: TGTGCCAGCAGTTACACCTTGACAGGGGGCTCGAATGGCTACACCTTC.

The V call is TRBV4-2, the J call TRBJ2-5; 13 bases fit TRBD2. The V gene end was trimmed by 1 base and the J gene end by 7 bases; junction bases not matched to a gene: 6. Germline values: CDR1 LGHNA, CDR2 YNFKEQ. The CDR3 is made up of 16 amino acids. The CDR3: CASSQGTSGRGATQYF. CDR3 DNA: TGTGCCAGCAGCCAAGGGACTAGCGGGAGAGGGGCGACCCAGTACTTC.

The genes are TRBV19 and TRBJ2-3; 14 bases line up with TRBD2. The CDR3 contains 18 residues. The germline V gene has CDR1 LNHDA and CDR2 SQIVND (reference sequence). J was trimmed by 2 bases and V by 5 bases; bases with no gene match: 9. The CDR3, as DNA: TGTGCCAGTAGTCCCGGGACTAGCGGGAGAGTCGTCACAGATACGCAGTATTTT. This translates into CASSPGTSGRVVTDTQYF. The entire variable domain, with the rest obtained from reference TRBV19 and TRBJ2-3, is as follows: DGGITQSPKYLFRKEGQNVTLSCEQNLNHDAMYWYRQDPGQGLRLIYYSQIVNDFQKGDIAEGYSVSREKKESFPLTVTSAQKNPTAFYLCASSPGTSGRVVTDTQYFGPGTRLTVL.